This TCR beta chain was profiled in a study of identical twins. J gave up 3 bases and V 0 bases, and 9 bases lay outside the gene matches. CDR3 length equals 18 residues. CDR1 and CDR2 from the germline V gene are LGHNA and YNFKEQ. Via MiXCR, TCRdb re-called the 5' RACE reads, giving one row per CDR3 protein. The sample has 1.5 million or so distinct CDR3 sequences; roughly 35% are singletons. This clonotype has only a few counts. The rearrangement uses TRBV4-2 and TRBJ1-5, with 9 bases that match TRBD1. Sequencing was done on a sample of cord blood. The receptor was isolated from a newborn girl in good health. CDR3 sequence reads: CASSQDYHRGRDNQPQHF. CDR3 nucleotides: TGTGCCAGCAGCCAAGATTACCACAGGGGGCGCGACAATCAGCCCCAGCATTTT.